Presented here are 8 T cell receptor beta chains from one specimen sequenced in a study of OX40 agonist ivuxolimab in advanced cancers. Profiled with immunoSEQ multiplex PCR; TCRdb holds only in-frame clones, not every one. The sample consists of under 85,000 clones, around nine tenths of them appearing once. The specimen was CD4+ or CD8+ T cells sorted from blood, collected in a trial of the OX40 agonist ivuxolimab. These receptor sequences come from an adult with an advanced solid tumor such as melanoma, head and neck, liver or kidney cancer.

V and J are TRBV19 and TRBJ2-1, with D tentatively TRBD1 (6 bases). CDR3 length: 13 residues. The germline V gene has CDR1 LNHDA and CDR2 SQIVND (reference sequence). Deletions cut 3 bases from V and 8 bases from J, with 11 bases between. CDR3 coding DNA: TGTGCCAGTAGTATCAGGGGTTTAGATGAGCAGTTCTTC. Translated: CASSIRGLDEQFF. Complete variable domain (other parts from reference TRBV19 and TRBJ2-1): DGGITQSPKYLFRKEGQNVTLSCEQNLNHDAMYWYRQDPGQGLRLIYYSQIVNDFQKGDIAEGYSVSREKKESFPLTVTSAQKNPTAFYLCASSIRGLDEQFFGPGTRLTVL.

The chain recombines TRBV28 with TRBJ1-1; D remains ambiguous. V was clipped by 6 bases and J by 4 bases, with 9 bases between them. The CDR3 is 12 amino acids. Germline V gene sequence: CDR1 MDHEN, CDR2 SYDVKM. Here the CDR3 reads CASREVGTEAFF. The DNA of the CDR3 is TGTGCCAGCAGGGAAGTGGGCACTGAAGCTTTCTTT. The whole variable domain, remainder taken from reference TRBV28 and TRBJ1-1, is DVKVTQSSRYLVKRTGEKVFLECVQDMDHENMFWYRQDPGLGLRLIYFSYDVKMKEKGDIPEGYSVSREKKERFSLILESASTNQTSMYLCASREVGTEAFFGQGTRLTVV.

CDR3 DNA sequence: TGCGCCAGCAGCCCTACGGGGGATCAGCCCCAGCATTTT. Translation gives CASSPTGDQPQHF. V usage is TRBV5-1 and J usage is TRBJ1-5; maybe TRBD1 (5 bases). CDR3 length equals 13 residues. Trimming took off 4 bases at V and 5 bases at J, with 10 bases between the two ends. Germline loops: CDR1 SGHRS, CDR2 YFSETQ.

This clone was recorded once. V gene TRBV28 combines with J gene TRBJ2-7, with TRBD2 matching over 7 bases. V lost 2 bases and J lost 4; bases outside the gene matches: 8. This CDR3 is 15 amino acids long. The germline CDR1 and CDR2 sequences are MDHEN and SYDVKM. The CDR3 is CASSLGGGSPYEQYF. For the CDR3, the DNA is TGTGCCAGCAGTTTAGGCGGGGGTTCTCCTTACGAGCAGTACTTC. The variable domain in full, with the rest retrieved from reference TRBV28 and TRBJ2-7, is DVKVTQSSRYLVKRTGEKVFLECVQDMDHENMFWYRQDPGLGLRLIYFSYDVKMKEKGDIPEGYSVSREKKERFSLILESASTNQTSMYLCASSLGGGSPYEQYFGPGTRLTVT.

A few counts support this clone. The rearrangement uses TRBV28 and TRBJ2-7; D is unresolved. This CDR3 has 13 residues. Germline V gene lookup returns CDR1 MDHEN and CDR2 SYDVKM. V gave up 7 bases and J gave up 2 bases, with 12 bases separating them. As DNA, the CDR3 is TGTGCCAGCAACCGGGCCGCTCCCTACGAGCAGTACTTC. Translated: CASNRAAPYEQYF.

Remarks on this clone: The sample contains more than one DNA sequence encoding this CDR3. This chain connects TRBV6-1 to TRBJ1-5; D remains ambiguous. This CDR3 region has 14 residues. Trimming stripped 1 base from V and 1 base from J, with 5 bases between. The V gene's germline CDR1 is MNHNS and CDR2 SASEGT. Here the CDR3 reads CASSEGYSNQPQHF. The CDR3 DNA is TGTGCCAGCAGTGAAGGTTACAGCAATCAGCCCCAGCATTTT.

This clone has just one count. This chain links TRBV11-3 with TRBJ2-3; weak D call: TRBD2 (6 bases). V lost 3 bases and J 2 bases, leaving 12 bases between the germline ends. CDR1 is SGHNT, CDR2 YENEEA, per germline. The CDR3 spans 15 residues. CDR3 in DNA: TGTGCCAGCAGCTTTGGTAGCGGAGCCACAGATACGCAGTATTTT. Amino acid sequence: CASSFGSGATDTQYF.

V gene TRBV5-1 combines with J gene TRBJ1-4; maybe TRBD1 (5 bases). Trimming cost V 3 bases and J 4 bases, with 10 bases left between them. The CDR3 consists of 14 residues. Germline CDR1 reads SGHRS; CDR2 reads YFSETQ. Written as DNA, the CDR3 is TGCGCCAGCAGCTCGGACACACTTAATGAAAAACTGTTTTTT. Translation: CASSSDTLNEKLFF.